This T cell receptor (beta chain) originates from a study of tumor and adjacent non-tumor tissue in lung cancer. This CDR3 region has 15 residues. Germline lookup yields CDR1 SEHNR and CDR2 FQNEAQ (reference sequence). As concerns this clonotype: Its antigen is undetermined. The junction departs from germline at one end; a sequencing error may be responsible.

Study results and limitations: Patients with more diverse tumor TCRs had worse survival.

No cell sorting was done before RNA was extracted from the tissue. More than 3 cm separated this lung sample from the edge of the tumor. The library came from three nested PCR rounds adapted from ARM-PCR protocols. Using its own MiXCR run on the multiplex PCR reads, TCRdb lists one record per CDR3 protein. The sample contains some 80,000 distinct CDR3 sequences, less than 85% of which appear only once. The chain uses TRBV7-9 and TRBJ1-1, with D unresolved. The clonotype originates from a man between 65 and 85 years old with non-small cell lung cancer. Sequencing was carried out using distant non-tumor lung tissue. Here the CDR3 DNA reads TGTGCCAGCAGCTCCTCAAGATCCCTGAACACTGAAGTTTTCTTT. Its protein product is CASSSSRSLNTEVFF.